The source of this T cell receptor beta chain is a study of prognosis after radiotherapy for stage I lung cancer. The J segment lost 4 bases and the V segment lost 7 bases, leaving 11 bases of the junction unmatched. This CDR3 has 15 amino acids. Two-round multiplex PCR amplified TCR beta CDR3 from genomic DNA. Specific primers for each TRBV and TRBJ gene were what first-round PCR used. TCRdb re-analysed the multiplex PCR reads in MiXCR, keeping a single row per CDR3 protein. The sample lists 20,000 or so distinct CDR3 sequences; roughly 28% were seen once. The receptor was derived from a donor aged 50 or older with non-small cell lung cancer. The chain employs TRBV12-3 or TRBV12-4 and TRBJ2-3; TRBD2 matches at 7 bases. The sample here was PBMCs, taken before or after stereotactic body radiation therapy (not recorded which). The CDR3 is CASTGTGGLSDTQYF. DNA for the CDR3: TGTGCCAGCACCGGCACGGGAGGTCTTTCAGATACGCAGTATTTT.